This TCR beta chain is drawn from a study of human T cells and chemical hapten exposure. Study at large: Weekly administration of diphenylcyclopropenone to the scalp of patients continued throughout the approximately 24-week study. Slight differences in pooled library volume were the main source of varying TCR yields across samples.

This clonotype was picked up many times. Described time point: patch test 1, 2 weeks after DPC sensitization. Treatment meaning: therapeutic diphenylcyclopropenone sensitization with weekly scalp DPC. Unfractionated whole blood was the source of the extracted total RNA. Each CDR3 protein gets one entry after TCRdb re-called the RACE reads with MiXCR. The table includes fewer than 100,000 distinct CDR3 sequences, approximately 12% detected once. J gave up 5 bases and V 7 bases, and 15 bases lay outside the gene matches. CDR3 size: 16 residues. Germline CDR1 and CDR2: SGHRS and YFSETQ. The rearrangement joins TRBV5-1 to TRBJ2-5; the match to TRBD2 covers 9 bases. The TCR sequence derives from a woman aged 60-75 years with alopecia areata. Some clones in this sample may be carry-over from other donors' samples. Sequencing used whole blood, obtained in connection with sensitization to the hapten diphenylcyclopropenone (DPC). The CDR3, as DNA: TGCGCCAGCCGCCCGGGGCTAGCGGGGTTAGGGGAGACCCAGTACTTC. Its translation: CASRPGLAGLGETQYF.